Listed below are T cell receptor beta chains from one sample, sequenced in a study of beta chain features in type 1 diabetes. Sequenced by immunoSEQ multiplex PCR; TCRdb stores in-frame clones only, minus some. The sample consists of roughly 700,000 clones, 13% of them appearing once. Sequencing input: naive CD4+ T cells from blood. The receptors come from a man between 18 and 29 years old with type 1 diabetes. CDR3s include the opening cysteine and the closing phenylalanine or tryptophan. Fields, in order: J gene, CDR3 length, V gene, CDR3 protein.

TRBJ1-2 11 TRBV20-1 CSARSEYGYTF
TRBJ2-1 18 TRBV19 CASSIESGTSGSYNEQFF
TRBJ1-2 14 TRBV7-9 CASSGPGTVYGYTF
TRBJ2-3 17 TRBV15 CATSSTRAGGIRDTQYF
TRBJ2-7 13 TRBV11-3 CASSLESTYEQYF
TRBJ1-1 15 TRBV9 CASSPPGAPNTEAFF
TRBJ2-7 13 TRBV13 CASSTGVSYEQYF
TRBJ1-1 14 TRBV28 CASSLGGGDTEAFF
TRBJ2-7 16 TRBV6-6 CASRPGLGQGIVEQYF
TRBJ1-3 15 TRBV7-2 CASSLAQGSGNTIYF
TRBJ2-2 16 TRBV5-1 CASSLDSGGTTGELFF
TRBJ1-2 13 TRBV7-2 CASSTGTAYGYTF
TRBJ2-7 12 TRBV5-1 CASTRGPGEQYF
TRBJ2-6 17 TRBV30 CAWSTGQGYSGANVLTF
TRBJ2-3 13 TRBV7-9 CASSGQGTDTQYF
TRBJ1-2 15 TRBV13 CASSSGRGLHYGYTF
TRBJ2-7 15 TRBV5-6 CASSLTGAPEYEQYF
TRBJ1-2 13 TRBV5-1 CASSPTENYGYTF
TRBJ2-7 15 TRBV10-3 CAIRDYRQYDYEQYF
TRBJ2-7 13 TRBV18 CASSLVAPYEQYF
TRBJ1-2 13 TRBV18 CASSPPVTYGYTF
TRBJ1-4 12 TRBV25-1 CASSERGEKLFF
TRBJ1-4 14 TRBV30 CAWTGQLQSEKLFF
TRBJ1-5 17 TRBV30 CAWSAPGRDWGNQPQHF
TRBJ2-3 13 TRBV5-1 CASSLDATDTQYF
TRBJ2-3 12 TRBV2 CATRGEKDTQYF
TRBJ1-2 17 TRBV28 CASSSPGTLYGIYGYTF
TRBJ2-7 11 TRBV2 CASGDAYEQYF
TRBJ2-1 17 TRBV27 CASSSMAASGGVGEQFF
TRBJ2-7 15 TRBV2 CASIRLAGGSYEQYF
TRBJ2-7 18 TRBV4-1 CASSQALLTGPVSYEQYF
TRBJ2-1 14 TRBV4-1 CASSQVAGGREQFF
TRBJ2-5 15 TRBV9 CASSAGAGLQETQYF
TRBJ2-5 16 TRBV18 CASSPRALGAQETQYF
TRBJ2-1 15 TRBV7-2 CASSLYYNLRDEQFF
TRBJ2-3 15 TRBV19 CASSLGQGSTDTQYF
TRBJ1-4 16 TRBV28 CASSGDSRSTNEKLFF
TRBJ2-3 15 TRBV18 CASSGGLQGTDTQYF
TRBJ2-7 14 TRBV13 CASSLGQPTYEQYF
TRBJ2-1 13 TRBV19 CASSHTSGHEQFF
TRBJ1-2 14 TRBV6-5 CASRLSQGAYGYTF
TRBJ2-3 14 TRBV5-1 CASSSGRSTDTQYF
TRBJ1-2 12 TRBV10-3 CAISGWRDGYTF
TRBJ2-1 13 TRBV11-3 CASSAGAINEQFF
TRBJ2-1 12 TRBV6-5 CASSRSYNEQFF
TRBJ2-3 16 TRBV5-1 CASSSDGTSRTDTQYF
TRBJ2-5 12 TRBV15 CATSRDTGLAHF
TRBJ2-7 12 TRBV2 CASSELDYEQYF
TRBJ1-5 14 TRBV7-2 CASSPGTINQPQHF
TRBJ2-6 12 TRBV28 CASSPSWTVLTF
TRBJ2-1 13 TRBV4-1 CASSRGGYNEQFF
TRBJ2-1 18 TRBV5-1 CASSVLPTGGSSYNEQFF
TRBJ2-1 13 TRBV7-9 CASLPRAEEEQFF
TRBJ2-1 17 TRBV7-8 CASSLRRQASLYNEQFF
TRBJ2-6 16 TRBV9 CASSSRAGAGANVLTF